The entry below gives a single TCR beta chain sequence along with its context. The data derive from a study of blood T cells in healthy people across ages. Trimming stripped 2 bases from V and 1 base from J, with 14 bases between. Germline loops: CDR1 MDHEN, CDR2 SYDVKM. The CDR3 sequence is 16 residues long. Using a J-beta primer mix together with a sample-barcoded 5' primer, a second PCR was run for roughly 7 to 12 cycles. TCRdb used MiXCR to reprocess the 5' RACE reads, holding one entry per CDR3 protein. This table holds over 1,500,000 distinct CDR3 sequences, about 49% found once. The TCR originated in a woman in her 40s in good health. The specimen sequenced was blood. The rearrangement links TRBV28 to TRBJ1-1; D is possibly TRBD1 (6 bases). Here the CDR3 DNA reads TGTGCCAGCAGTTTACGTAACAGGGCCGGGAACACTGAAGCTTTCTTT. Translating gives CASSLRNRAGNTEAFF.